What follows describes a single T cell receptor beta chain. Its specificity is not known. The material for each subset, its genomic DNA, was split evenly across several immunoSEQ plates. Measured with immunoSEQ multiplex PCR; TCRdb has only the in-frame clones, and not every one. The sample holds 2 million to 2.5 million clones; less than 95% are singletons and the top ten take 0.37%. The V and J ends lost 1 base and 7 bases respectively, with 8 bases between them. CDR1 and CDR2 (germline): SGHRS, YFSETQ. The CDR3 has 13 residues. The data are from a study of shared clonotypes between healthy human individuals. Caucasian adults living in Nashville, Tennessee, provided all samples. Into CD45RA+ naive and CD45RA-negative memory subsets, the CD4+ cells were split. Regarding the study as a whole: Clonotype sharing among donors, it was expected, would be affected by sequencing depth.

This chain connects TRBV5-1 to TRBJ1-4; the D is unclear. The sequence came from a man between 18 and 29 years old in good health. Some clones in this sample may be carry-over from other donors' samples. The sequenced sample was naive CD4+ T cells from PBMCs. Subset indicated: CD45RA+ positively selected. The CDR3 spells CASSLKDTEKLFF. CDR3 coding DNA: TGCGCCAGCAGCTTGAAGGATACTGAAAAACTGTTTTTT.